The 5 T cell receptor beta chains below were found in one sample sequenced in a study of blood T cell repertoires in COVID-19. The method was immunoSEQ multiplex PCR; TCRdb's version includes in-frame clones alone and lacks a portion of them. The table lists about 67,000 clones, over 75% of them singletons. The specimen was peripheral blood. All receptors come from a woman aged 55-75 years with acute or convalescent COVID-19.

The chain links TRBV5-4 to TRBJ1-1; 7 positions match TRBD1. Germline V gene sequence: CDR1 SGHNT, CDR2 YYREEE (reference sequence). V gave up 2 bases and J gave up 1 base; unmatched junction bases: 2. The CDR3 runs to 14 residues. This chain's CDR3 is CASSLEGANTEAFF. The CDR3 coding sequence is TGTGCCAGCAGCTTAGAGGGGGCGAACACTGAAGCTTTCTTT.

This sequence joins TRBV6-5 and TRBJ2-1; 8 nucleotides align to TRBD2. CDR1 is MNHEY and CDR2 is SVGAGI in the germline V gene. V was pared by 6 bases and J by 6 bases, with 10 bases of the junction left unmatched. This CDR3 contains 15 residues. CDR3 in DNA: TGTGCCAGCAGCCTTCTGAGCGGGAGCGGCAATGAGCAGTTCTTC. This encodes CASSLLSGSGNEQFF.

The V and J genes are TRBV11-2 and TRBJ2-5; 8 bases map to TRBD1. The germline CDR1 and CDR2 sequences are SGHAT and FQNNGV. This CDR3 region has 16 residues. J gave up 5 bases and V 2 bases, and 10 bases lay outside the gene matches. The CDR3 loop is CASSLTGTGGVETQYF. The CDR3 coding sequence is TGTGCCAGCAGCTTAACGGGCACAGGGGGAGTGGAGACCCAGTACTTC.

The CDR3 sequence: CATSRGSEADSYNEQFF. DNA of the CDR3: TGTGCCACCAGCAGAGGGTCTGAAGCGGATTCCTACAATGAGCAGTTCTTC. The rearrangement joins TRBV15 to TRBJ2-1; D is perhaps TRBD2 (5 bases). Trimming stripped 1 base from V and 1 base from J, with 14 bases between. The CDR3 length is 17 residues. Germline V CDR1 and CDR2: LNHNV, YYDKDF (reference sequence).

The J gene is TRBJ2-4, the V gene TRBV28; the match to TRBD2 covers 11 bases. CDR1 is MDHEN and CDR2 is SYDVKM in the germline V gene. Losses at the gene ends were 7 bases for V and 2 bases for J; bases not matched to a gene: 7. The CDR3 contains 16 residues. The CDR3 DNA is TGTGCCAGCAACGATAGCGGGGGGGCCTCCAAAAACATTCAGTACTTC. Its translation is CASNDSGGASKNIQYF.